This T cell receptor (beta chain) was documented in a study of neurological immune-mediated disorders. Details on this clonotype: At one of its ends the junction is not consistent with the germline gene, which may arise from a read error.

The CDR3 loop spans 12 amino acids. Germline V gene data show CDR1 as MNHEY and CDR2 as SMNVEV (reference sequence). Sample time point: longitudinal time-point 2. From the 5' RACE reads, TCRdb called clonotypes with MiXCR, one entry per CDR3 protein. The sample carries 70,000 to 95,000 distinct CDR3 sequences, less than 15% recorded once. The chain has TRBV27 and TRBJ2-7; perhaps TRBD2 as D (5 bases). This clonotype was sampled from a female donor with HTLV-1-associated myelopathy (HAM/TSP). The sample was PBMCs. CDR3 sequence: CVSSSSGYEQYF. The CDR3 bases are TGTGTCAGCAGCTCGAGCGGTTACGAGCAGTACTTC.